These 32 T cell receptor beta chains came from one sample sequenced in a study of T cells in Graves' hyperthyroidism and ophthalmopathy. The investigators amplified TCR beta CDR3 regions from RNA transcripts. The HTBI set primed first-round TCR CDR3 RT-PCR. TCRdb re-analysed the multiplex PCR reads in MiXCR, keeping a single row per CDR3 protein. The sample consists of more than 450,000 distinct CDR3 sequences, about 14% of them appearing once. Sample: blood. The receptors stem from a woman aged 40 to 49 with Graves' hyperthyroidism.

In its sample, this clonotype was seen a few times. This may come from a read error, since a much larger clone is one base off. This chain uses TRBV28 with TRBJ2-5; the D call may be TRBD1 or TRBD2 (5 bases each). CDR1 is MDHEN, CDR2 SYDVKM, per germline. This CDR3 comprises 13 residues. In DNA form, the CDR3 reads TGTGTCAGCAGTCAAGGGACCCAAGAGACCCAGTACTTC. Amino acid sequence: CVSSQGTQETQYF.

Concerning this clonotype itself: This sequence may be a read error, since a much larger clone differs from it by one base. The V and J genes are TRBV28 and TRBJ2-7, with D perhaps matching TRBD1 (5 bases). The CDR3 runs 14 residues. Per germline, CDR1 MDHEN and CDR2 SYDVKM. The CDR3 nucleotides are TGTACCAGCAGGGCCGGCGCCTTGGGTTACGAGCAGTACTTC. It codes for CTSRAGALGYEQYF.

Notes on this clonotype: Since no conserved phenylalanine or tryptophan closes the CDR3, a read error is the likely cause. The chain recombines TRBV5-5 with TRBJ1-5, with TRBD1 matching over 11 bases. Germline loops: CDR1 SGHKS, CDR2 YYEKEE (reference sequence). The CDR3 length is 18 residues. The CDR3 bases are TGCGCCAGCAGCTGGCCGAAACCGGGACAGGGGGAAAGTCAGCCCCAGCATTTA. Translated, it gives CASSWPKPGQGESQPQHL.

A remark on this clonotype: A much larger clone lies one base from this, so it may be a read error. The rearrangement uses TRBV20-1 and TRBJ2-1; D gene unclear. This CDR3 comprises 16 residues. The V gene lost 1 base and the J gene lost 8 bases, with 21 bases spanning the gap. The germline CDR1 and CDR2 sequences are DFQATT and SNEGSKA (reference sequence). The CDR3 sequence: CSARASWSTKRDEQFF. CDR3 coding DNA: TGCAGTGCTAGAGCTAGTTGGTCTACAAAGAGAGATGAGCAGTTCTTC.

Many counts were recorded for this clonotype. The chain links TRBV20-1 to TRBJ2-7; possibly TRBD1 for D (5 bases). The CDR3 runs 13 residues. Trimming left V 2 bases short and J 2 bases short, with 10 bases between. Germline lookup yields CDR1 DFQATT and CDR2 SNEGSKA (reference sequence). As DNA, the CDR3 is TGCAGTGCTAGATCTTTGGACACCTACGAGCAGTACTTC. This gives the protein CSARSLDTYEQYF.

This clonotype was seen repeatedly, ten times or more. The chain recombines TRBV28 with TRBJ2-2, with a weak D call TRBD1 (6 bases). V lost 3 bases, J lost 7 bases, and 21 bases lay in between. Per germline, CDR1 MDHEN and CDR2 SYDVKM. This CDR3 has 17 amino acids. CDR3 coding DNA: TGTGCCAGCAGTTTGTTAAAATCGGACAGAAGCTTCGGGGAGCTGTTTTTT. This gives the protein CASSLLKSDRSFGELFF.

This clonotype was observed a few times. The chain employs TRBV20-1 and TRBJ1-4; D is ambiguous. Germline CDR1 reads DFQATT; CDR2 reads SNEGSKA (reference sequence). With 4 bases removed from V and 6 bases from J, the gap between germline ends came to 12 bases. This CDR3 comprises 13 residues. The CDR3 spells CSATSSPYEKLFF. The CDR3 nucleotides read TGCAGTGCTACGAGTTCGCCCTATGAAAAACTGTTTTTT.

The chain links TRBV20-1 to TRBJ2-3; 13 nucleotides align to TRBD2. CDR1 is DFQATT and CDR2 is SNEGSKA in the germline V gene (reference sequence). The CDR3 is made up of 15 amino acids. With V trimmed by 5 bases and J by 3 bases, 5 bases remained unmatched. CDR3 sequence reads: CSAPGLAGATDTQYF. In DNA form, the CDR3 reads TGCAGTGCTCCAGGACTAGCGGGAGCAACAGATACGCAGTATTTT.

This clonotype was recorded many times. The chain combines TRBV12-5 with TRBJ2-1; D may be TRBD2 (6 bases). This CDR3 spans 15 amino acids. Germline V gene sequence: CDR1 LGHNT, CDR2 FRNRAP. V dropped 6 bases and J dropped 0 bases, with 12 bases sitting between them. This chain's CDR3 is CASGYQRASYNEQFF. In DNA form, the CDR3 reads TGTGCTAGTGGCTATCAGCGGGCCTCCTACAATGAGCAGTTCTTC.

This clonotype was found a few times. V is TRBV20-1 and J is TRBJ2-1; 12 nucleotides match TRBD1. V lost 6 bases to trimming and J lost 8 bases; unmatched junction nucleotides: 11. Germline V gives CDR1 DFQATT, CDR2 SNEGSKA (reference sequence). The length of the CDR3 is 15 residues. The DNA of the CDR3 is TGCAGTGCCGAGATTTGGGACAGGGGGCGCGATGAGCAGTTCTTC. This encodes CSAEIWDRGRDEQFF.

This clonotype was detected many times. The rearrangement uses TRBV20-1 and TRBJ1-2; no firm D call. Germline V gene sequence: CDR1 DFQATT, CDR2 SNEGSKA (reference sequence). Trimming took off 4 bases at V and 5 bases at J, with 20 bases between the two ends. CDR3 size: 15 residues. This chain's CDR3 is CSAKGLLGSSYGYTF. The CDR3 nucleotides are TGCAGTGCTAAAGGCTTATTGGGCAGTAGTTATGGCTACACCTTC.

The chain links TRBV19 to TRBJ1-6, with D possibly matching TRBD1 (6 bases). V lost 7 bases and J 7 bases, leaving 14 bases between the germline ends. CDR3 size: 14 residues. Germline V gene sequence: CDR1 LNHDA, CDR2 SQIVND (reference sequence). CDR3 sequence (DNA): TGTGCCAGTACCTCCGGGACAAAAAATTCACCCCTCCACTTT. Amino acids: CASTSGTKNSPLHF.

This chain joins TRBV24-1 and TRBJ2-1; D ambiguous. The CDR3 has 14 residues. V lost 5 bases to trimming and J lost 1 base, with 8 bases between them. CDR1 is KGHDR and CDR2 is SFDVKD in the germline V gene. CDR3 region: CATSGLSSYNEQFF. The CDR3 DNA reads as TGTGCCACCAGTGGGTTATCATCCTACAATGAGCAGTTCTTC.

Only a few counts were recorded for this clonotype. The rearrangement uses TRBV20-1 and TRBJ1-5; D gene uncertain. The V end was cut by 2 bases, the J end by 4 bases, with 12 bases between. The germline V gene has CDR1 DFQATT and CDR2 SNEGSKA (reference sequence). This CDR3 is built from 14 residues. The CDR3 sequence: CSARRQALNQPQHF. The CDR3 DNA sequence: TGCAGTGCTAGAAGGCAGGCCCTAAATCAGCCCCAGCATTTT.

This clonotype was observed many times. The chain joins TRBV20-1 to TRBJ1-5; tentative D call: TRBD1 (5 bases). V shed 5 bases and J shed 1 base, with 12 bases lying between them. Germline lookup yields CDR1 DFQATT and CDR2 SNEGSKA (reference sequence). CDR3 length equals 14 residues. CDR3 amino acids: CSAADGGSNQPQHF. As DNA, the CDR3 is TGCAGTGCTGCGGACGGGGGAAGCAATCAGCCCCAGCATTTT.

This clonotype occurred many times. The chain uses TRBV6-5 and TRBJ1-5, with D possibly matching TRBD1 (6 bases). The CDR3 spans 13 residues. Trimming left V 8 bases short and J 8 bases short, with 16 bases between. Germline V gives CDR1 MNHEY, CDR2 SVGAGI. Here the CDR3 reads CASYRARGEPQHF. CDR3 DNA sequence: TGTGCCAGCTACAGGGCCCGCGGGGAGCCCCAGCATTTT.

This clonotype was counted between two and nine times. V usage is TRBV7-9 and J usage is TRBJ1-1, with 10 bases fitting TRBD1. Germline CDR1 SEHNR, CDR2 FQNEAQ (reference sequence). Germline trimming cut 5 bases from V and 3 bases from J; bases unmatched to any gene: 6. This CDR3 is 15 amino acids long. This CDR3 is CASSTGQGMHTEAFF. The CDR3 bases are TGTGCCAGCAGCACGGGACAGGGGATGCACACTGAAGCTTTCTTT.

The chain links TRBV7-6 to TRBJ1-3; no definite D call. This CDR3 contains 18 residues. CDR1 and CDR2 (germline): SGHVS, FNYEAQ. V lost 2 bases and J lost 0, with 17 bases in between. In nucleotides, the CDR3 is TGTGCCAGCAGCTTATCTTCCGCAGCACTATCCTCTGGAAACACCATATATTTT. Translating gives CASSLSSAALSSGNTIYF.

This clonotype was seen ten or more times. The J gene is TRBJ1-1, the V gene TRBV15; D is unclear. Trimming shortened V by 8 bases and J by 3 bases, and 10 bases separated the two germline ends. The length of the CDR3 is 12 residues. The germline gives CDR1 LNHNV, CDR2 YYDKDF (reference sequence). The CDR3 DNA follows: TGTGCCACCCGCACGGGAGACACTGAAGCTTTCTTT. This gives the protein CATRTGDTEAFF.

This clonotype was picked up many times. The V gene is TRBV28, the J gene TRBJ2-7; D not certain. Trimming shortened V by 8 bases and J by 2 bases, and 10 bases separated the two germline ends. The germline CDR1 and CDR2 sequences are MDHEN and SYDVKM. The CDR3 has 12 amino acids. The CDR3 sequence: CASWGNTYEQYF. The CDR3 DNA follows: TGTGCCAGCTGGGGTAATACCTACGAGCAGTACTTC.

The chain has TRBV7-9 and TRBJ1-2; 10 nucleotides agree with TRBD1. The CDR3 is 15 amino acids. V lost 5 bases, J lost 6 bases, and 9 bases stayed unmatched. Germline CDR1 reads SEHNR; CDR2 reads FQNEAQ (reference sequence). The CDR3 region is CASSAEPGTGDGYTF. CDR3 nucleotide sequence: TGTGCCAGCAGCGCCGAACCCGGGACAGGGGATGGCTACACCTTC.

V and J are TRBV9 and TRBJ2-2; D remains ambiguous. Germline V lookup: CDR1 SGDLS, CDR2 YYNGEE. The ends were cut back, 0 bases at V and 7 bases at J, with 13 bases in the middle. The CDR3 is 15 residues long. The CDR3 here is CASSVEGGDLGELFF. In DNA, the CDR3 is TGTGCCAGCAGCGTAGAAGGTGGAGATCTCGGGGAGCTGTTTTTT.

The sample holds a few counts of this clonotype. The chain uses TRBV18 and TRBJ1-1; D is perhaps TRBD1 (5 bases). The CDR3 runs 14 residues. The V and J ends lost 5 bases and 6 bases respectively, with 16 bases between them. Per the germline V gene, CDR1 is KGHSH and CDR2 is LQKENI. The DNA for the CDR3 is TGTGCCAGCTCAGTTCGACAGCAGGACCCTGAAGCTTTCTTT. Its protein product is CASSVRQQDPEAFF. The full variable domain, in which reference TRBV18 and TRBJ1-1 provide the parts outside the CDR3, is NAGVMQNPRHLVRRRGQEARLRCSPMKGHSHVYWYRQLPEEGLKFMVYLQKENIIDESGMPKERFSAEFPKEGPSILRIQQVVRGDSAAYFCASSVRQQDPEAFFGQGTRLTVV.

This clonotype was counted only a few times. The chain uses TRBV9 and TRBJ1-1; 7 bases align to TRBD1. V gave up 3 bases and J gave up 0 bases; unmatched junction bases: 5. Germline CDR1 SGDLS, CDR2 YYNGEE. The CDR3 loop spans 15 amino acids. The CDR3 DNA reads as TGTGCCAGCAGCGGACAACAGGGGATGAACACTGAAGCTTTCTTT. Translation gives CASSGQQGMNTEAFF.

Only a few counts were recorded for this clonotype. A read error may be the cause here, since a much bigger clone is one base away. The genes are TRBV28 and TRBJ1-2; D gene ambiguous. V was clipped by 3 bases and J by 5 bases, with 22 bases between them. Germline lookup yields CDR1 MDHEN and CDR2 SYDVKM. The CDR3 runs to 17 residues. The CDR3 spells CASSFYEATRPLYGYTF. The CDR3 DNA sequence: TGTGCCAGCAGTTTTTATGAGGCGACACGGCCTCTGTATGGCTACACCTTC.

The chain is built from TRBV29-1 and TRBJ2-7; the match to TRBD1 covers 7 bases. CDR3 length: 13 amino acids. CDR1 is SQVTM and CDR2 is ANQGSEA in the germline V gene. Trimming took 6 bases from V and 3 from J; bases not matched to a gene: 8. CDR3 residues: CSVRTGQFYEQYF. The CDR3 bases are TGCAGCGTACGAACGGGACAGTTCTACGAGCAGTACTTC.

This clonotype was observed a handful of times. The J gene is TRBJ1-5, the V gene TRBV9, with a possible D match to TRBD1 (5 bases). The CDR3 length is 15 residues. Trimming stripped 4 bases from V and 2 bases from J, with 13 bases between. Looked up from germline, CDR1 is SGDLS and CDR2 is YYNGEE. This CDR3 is CASSLGDGGNQPQHF. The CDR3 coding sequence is TGTGCCAGCAGCCTGGGGGACGGAGGCAATCAGCCCCAGCATTTT.

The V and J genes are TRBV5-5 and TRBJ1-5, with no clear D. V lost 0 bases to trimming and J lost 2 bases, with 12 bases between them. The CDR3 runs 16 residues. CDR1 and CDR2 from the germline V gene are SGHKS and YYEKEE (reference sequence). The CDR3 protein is CASSLVAPSGNQPQHF. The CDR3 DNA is TGTGCCAGCAGCTTGGTGGCACCATCCGGCAATCAGCCCCAGCATTTT.

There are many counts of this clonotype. The chain's CDR3 is CASSPAYTGQYNEQFF. In DNA form, the CDR3 reads TGTGCCAGCAGCCCAGCGTATACGGGACAATACAATGAGCAGTTCTTC. The chain carries TRBV11-2 and TRBJ2-1; D possibly corresponds to TRBD1 (6 bases). This CDR3 has 16 amino acids. Trimming took off 5 bases at V and 4 bases at J, with 18 bases between the two ends. Germline V lookup: CDR1 SGHAT, CDR2 FQNNGV.

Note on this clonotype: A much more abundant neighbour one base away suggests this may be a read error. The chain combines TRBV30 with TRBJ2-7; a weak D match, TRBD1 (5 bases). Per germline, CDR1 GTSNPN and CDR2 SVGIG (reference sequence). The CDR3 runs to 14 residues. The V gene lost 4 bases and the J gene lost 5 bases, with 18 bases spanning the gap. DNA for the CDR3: TGTGCCTGGAACGATGGGGCAAGGTGGGACGAGCAGTACTTC. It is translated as CAWNDGARWDEQYF.

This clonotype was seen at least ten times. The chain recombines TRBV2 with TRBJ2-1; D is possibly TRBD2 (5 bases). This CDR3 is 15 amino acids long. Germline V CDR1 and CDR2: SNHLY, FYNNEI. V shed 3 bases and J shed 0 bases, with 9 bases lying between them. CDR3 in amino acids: CASSDEGPSYNEQFF. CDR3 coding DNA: TGTGCCAGCAGTGATGAGGGCCCCTCCTACAATGAGCAGTTCTTC.

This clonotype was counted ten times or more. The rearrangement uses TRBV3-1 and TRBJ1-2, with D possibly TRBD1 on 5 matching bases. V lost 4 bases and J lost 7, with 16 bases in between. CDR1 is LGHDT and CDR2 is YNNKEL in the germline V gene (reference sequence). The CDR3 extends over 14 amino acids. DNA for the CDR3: TGTGCCAGCAGCCTCCGCGGGACGAGTATTGGCTACACCTTC. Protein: CASSLRGTSIGYTF.